Listed here are 8 T cell receptor beta chains from one sample, sequenced in a study of cytotoxic CD8 clonotypes in ibrutinib-treated CLL. Generated by immunoSEQ multiplex PCR, the TCRdb table keeps only in-frame clones and is missing some. Of 50,000 or so clones in the sample, approximately 87% were seen once. The sample consisted of PBMCs, taken after 24 months of ibrutinib treatment. The receptors stem from a human donor with chronic lymphocytic leukemia.

The V gene is TRBV25-1, the J gene TRBJ2-3, with 9 bases matching TRBD2. CDR3 length: 13 amino acids. The junction had 6 bases not matched to a gene; V was cut back by 3 bases and J by 11 bases. Germline assignment: CDR1 MGHDK and CDR2 SYGVNS. The DNA for the CDR3 is TGTGCCAGCAGTGAGGGTAGCGGGAGTGTGCAGTATTTT. Its protein product is CASSEGSGSVQYF.

V is TRBV5-4 and J is TRBJ1-2; D might be TRBD1 (5 bases). The CDR3 runs 14 residues. CDR1 and CDR2 (germline): SGHNT, YYREEE (reference sequence). Trimming shortened V by 3 bases and J by 8 bases, and 17 bases separated the two germline ends. CDR3 residues: CASSWKGPNRGYTF. CDR3 nucleotide sequence: TGTGCCAGCAGCTGGAAGGGACCAAACAGGGGCTACACCTTC.

The V call is TRBV15, the J call TRBJ2-1; 9 nucleotides match TRBD2. Germline V gene data show CDR1 as LNHNV and CDR2 as YYDKDF (reference sequence). The CDR3 is 15 amino acids. After removal of 2 bases from V and 7 bases from J, the junction contained 6 bases not matched to a gene. The CDR3 DNA follows: TGTGCCACCAGCAGATTGGGGACTAGCCTGAATGAGCAGTTCTTC. Translated, it gives CATSRLGTSLNEQFF.

This clone was observed a handful of times. V usage is TRBV5-1 and J usage is TRBJ1-2; D is perhaps TRBD1 (6 bases). Germline lookup yields CDR1 SGHRS and CDR2 YFSETQ. The V gene lost 1 base and the J gene lost 8 bases, with 9 bases spanning the gap. CDR3 length: 12 residues. The CDR3: CASSLQGSGYTF. The CDR3 DNA reads as TGCGCCAGCAGCTTGCAGGGGTCGGGCTACACCTTC.

This chain uses TRBV29-1 with TRBJ2-7; D is possibly TRBD1 or TRBD2 (5 bases each). Trimming took 2 bases from V and 6 from J, leaving 14 bases between them. CDR3 length: 13 residues. Germline-derived CDR1 and CDR2 are SQVTM and ANQGSEA. The CDR3 loop reads CSVEWALGTEQYF. The CDR3 nucleotides read TGCAGCGTTGAATGGGCCTTGGGGACCGAGCAGTACTTC.

This chain connects TRBV2 to TRBJ1-2; 8 bases align to TRBD1. CDR3 size: 14 residues. Trimming removed 7 bases from V and 6 bases from J; junction bases left unmatched: 10. Germline CDR1 and CDR2: SNHLY and FYNNEI. The CDR3: CASTYQGAGNGYTF. DNA for the CDR3: TGTGCCAGCACGTATCAGGGGGCAGGAAATGGCTACACCTTC. Using reference TRBV2 and TRBJ1-2 for the parts outside the CDR3, the full variable domain is EPEVTQTPSHQVTQMGQEVILRCVPISNHLYFYWYRQILGQKVEFLVSFYNNEISEKSEIFDDQFSVERPDGSNFTLKIRSTKLEDSAMYFCASTYQGAGNGYTFGSGTRLTVV.

This rearrangement joins TRBV6-4 to TRBJ2-1, with a possible D match to TRBD2 (6 bases). V gave up 6 bases and J gave up 0 bases, with 15 bases separating them. Germline values: CDR1 MRHNA, CDR2 SNTAGT. The CDR3 consists of 16 residues. CDR3 sequence: CASRPGSRSSYNEQFF. In DNA form, the CDR3 reads TGTGCCAGCAGACCCGGGAGCCGCAGCTCCTACAATGAGCAGTTCTTC.

J is TRBJ2-3 and V is TRBV18; D is unresolved. The CDR3 covers 13 residues. Germline V CDR1 and CDR2: KGHSH, LQKENI. V was trimmed by 2 bases and J by 4 bases, leaving 7 bases between them. The CDR3 spells CASSPWQADTQYF. CDR3 coding DNA: TGTGCCAGCTCACCATGGCAGGCAGATACGCAGTATTTT.